Listed here are 17 T cell receptor beta chains from one sample, sequenced in a study of response to subunit inactivated influenza vaccine. TCRdb re-derived calls from the RT-PCR reads in MiXCR, one entry per CDR3 protein. The table shows just under 550,000 distinct CDR3 sequences, with under 30% occurring only once. The sample also formed part of further work on T cells expressing NK-cell markers. As that study records: What made the TCR beta cDNA was 5'RACE template switching with UMIs.

Here the sequenced sample was CD4+ T cells sorted from PBMCs, taken 12 days after vaccination. The receptors derive from a man aged 50 to 60 who received an inactivated influenza vaccine.

The J gene is TRBJ2-1, the V gene TRBV11-2, with 8 nucleotides matching TRBD2. The V segment lost 5 bases and the J segment 5 bases; nucleotides outside the gene matches: 8. Looked up from germline, CDR1 is SGHAT and CDR2 is FQNNGV. The CDR3 runs to 15 residues. Here the CDR3 reads CASSPLTSAHNEQFF. The CDR3 DNA reads as TGTGCCAGCAGCCCTCTGACTAGCGCCCACAATGAGCAGTTCTTC. Full variable domain (remainder filled in from reference TRBV11-2 and TRBJ2-1): EAGVAQSPRYKIIEKRQSVAFWCNPISGHATLYWYQQILGQGPKLLIQFQNNGVVDDSQLPKDRFSAERLKGVDSTLKIQPAKLEDSAVYLCASSPLTSAHNEQFFGPGTRLTVL.

This rearrangement joins TRBV5-1 to TRBJ2-5; 8 bases line up with TRBD1. The junction had 7 bases not matched to a gene; V was cut back by 0 bases and J by 3 bases. Germline V lookup: CDR1 SGHRS, CDR2 YFSETQ. CDR3 length: 16 amino acids. The CDR3 spells CASSLGTGGIKETQYF. CDR3 nucleotide sequence: TGCGCCAGCAGCTTGGGCACAGGGGGAATCAAAGAGACCCAGTACTTC.

The chain recombines TRBV28 with TRBJ2-7; tentative D call: TRBD2 (6 bases). V was trimmed by 7 bases and J by 2 bases, leaving 15 bases between them. This CDR3 contains 14 residues. Germline CDR1 MDHEN, CDR2 SYDVKM. Here the CDR3 DNA reads TGTGCCAGCATCAGTAGCGGCCCTGCCTACGAGCAGTACTTC. Its protein product is CASISSGPAYEQYF.

V is TRBV5-6 and J is TRBJ2-5; 8 positions match TRBD2. CDR3 length equals 15 residues. J gave up 1 base and V 3 bases, and 5 bases lay outside the gene matches. Germline CDR1 is SGHDT and CDR2 is YYEEEE. This chain's CDR3 is CASSSLSGVQETQYF. Written as DNA, the CDR3 is TGTGCCAGCAGCTCTCTTAGCGGGGTCCAAGAGACCCAGTACTTC.

This clonotype was seen only a few times. This chain uses TRBV6-8 with TRBJ1-1, with TRBD1 as a possible D gene (5 bases). The CDR3 runs to 15 residues. Trimming cost V 7 bases and J 3 bases, with 18 bases left between them. Germline-derived CDR1 and CDR2 are MNHGY and SAAAGT. CDR3 in amino acids: CASTRQKGLYTEAFF. CDR3 bases: TGTGCCAGCACTCGTCAGAAGGGACTATACACTGAAGCTTTCTTT.

This clonotype came up a few times. The chain carries TRBV5-1 and TRBJ1-2; D uncertain. Germline CDR1 reads SGHRS; CDR2 reads YFSETQ. This CDR3 contains 14 residues. Trimming cost V 0 bases and J 4 bases, with 10 bases left between them. CDR3 protein: CASSLAVGGYGYTF. The CDR3 DNA follows: TGCGCCAGCAGCTTGGCGGTGGGCGGCTATGGCTACACCTTC.

The rearrangement joins TRBV28 to TRBJ2-1; TRBD1 aligns across 9 bases. Germline CDR1 is MDHEN and CDR2 is SYDVKM. V dropped 6 bases and J dropped 7; count of bases not matched to a gene: 10. The CDR3 consists of 15 residues. CDR3: CASSQSGQGINEQFF. In nucleotides, the CDR3 is TGTGCCAGCAGCCAAAGCGGACAGGGGATTAATGAGCAGTTCTTC.

This chain connects TRBV7-2 to TRBJ2-3; no clear D gene. Germline V CDR1 and CDR2: SGHTA, FQGNSA. The CDR3 contains 15 residues. The V end lost 0 bases, the J end lost 0 bases, and 7 bases lay between the germline ends. The CDR3 reads CASSLAHYSTDTQYF. CDR3 sequence (DNA): TGTGCCAGCAGCTTAGCTCACTATAGCACAGATACGCAGTATTTT.

V and J are TRBV7-9 and TRBJ2-7; 10 bases align to TRBD1. The V gene end was trimmed by 6 bases and the J gene end by 2 bases; junction bases not matched to a gene: 7. The CDR3 is made up of 15 amino acids. CDR1 and CDR2 from the germline V gene are SEHNR and FQNEAQ (reference sequence). In DNA, the CDR3 is TGTGCCAGCAGTAACCGGGACAGGGGACCCTACGAGCAGTACTTC. It is translated as CASSNRDRGPYEQYF.

This clonotype showed up many times. The chain uses TRBV29-1 and TRBJ2-5, with TRBD2 identical over 11 bases. Germline CDR1 reads SQVTM; CDR2 reads ANQGSEA. Trimming cost V 3 bases and J 2 bases; bases outside gene matches: 5. The CDR3 extends over 15 amino acids. The CDR3 nucleotides read TGCAGCGTTGACACTAGCGGGAGTTTTCAAGAGACCCAGTACTTC. It translates to CSVDTSGSFQETQYF.

The sample holds one count of this clonotype. The V gene is TRBV4-3, the J gene TRBJ2-4; TRBD1 aligns across 8 bases. The CDR3 covers 17 residues. V shed 0 bases and J 0 bases; nucleotides not matched to a gene: 4. Germline lookup yields CDR1 LGHNA and CDR2 YSLEER. The CDR3 protein is CASSQDTGGLAKNIQYF. In DNA, the CDR3 is TGCGCCAGCAGCCAAGATACAGGGGGACTAGCCAAAAACATTCAGTACTTC.

This clonotype showed up just a few times. V and J are TRBV12-3 or TRBV12-4 and TRBJ2-5; possible D gene TRBD2, 6 bases. Trimming took off 5 bases at V and 6 bases at J, with 13 bases between the two ends. The CDR3 runs 13 residues. The CDR3 nucleotides read TGTGCCAGCAGTCCCCCAGGGAGGCAGACCCAGTACTTC. Amino acid sequence: CASSPPGRQTQYF.

This clonotype has only a few counts. V gene TRBV12-3 or TRBV12-4 combines with J gene TRBJ2-2, with D possibly being TRBD1 (6 bases). Trimming removed 6 bases from V and 5 bases from J, with 10 bases in between. The CDR3 spans 13 residues. The CDR3 is CASRKTGTGELFF. CDR3 in DNA: TGTGCCAGCAGAAAAACAGGGACCGGGGAGCTGTTTTTT.

This clonotype was seen a few times. The chain joins TRBV2 to TRBJ2-7; possibly TRBD1 for D (6 bases). The V gene lost 6 bases and the J gene lost 3 bases, with 15 bases spanning the gap. CDR3 length equals 14 residues. The V gene's germline CDR1 is SNHLY and CDR2 FYNNEI. The CDR3 region is CASSARQEIYEQYF. CDR3 DNA sequence: TGTGCCAGCAGCGCAAGACAGGAGATCTACGAGCAGTACTTC.

The chain recombines TRBV29-1 with TRBJ2-7; possible D gene TRBD1, 5 bases. The CDR3 extends over 13 amino acids. CDR1 SQVTM and CDR2 ANQGSEA come from the germline V gene. The V and J ends lost 1 base and 5 bases respectively, with 12 bases between them. CDR3 loop: CSVEVGVGDEQYF. The CDR3 coding sequence is TGCAGCGTTGAAGTCGGTGTAGGGGACGAGCAGTACTTC.

The genes are TRBV25-1 and TRBJ1-6, with D unresolved. CDR1 and CDR2 (germline): MGHDK, SYGVNS. V lost 8 bases and J 7 bases, leaving 9 bases between the germline ends. This CDR3 is 12 amino acids long. DNA for the CDR3: TGTGCCAGCCACGGGGTCAATTCACCCCTCCACTTT. It encodes CASHGVNSPLHF.

The V call is TRBV7-2, the J call TRBJ2-5; the match to TRBD2 covers 8 bases. In germline, CDR1 is SGHTA, CDR2 FQGNSA. V gave up 5 bases and J gave up 4 bases; unmatched junction bases: 9. The CDR3 is 15 residues long. Here the CDR3 DNA reads TGTGCCAGCAGCAATAGACCGGGGGGGCCAGAGACCCAGTACTTC. This sequence encodes CASSNRPGGPETQYF.